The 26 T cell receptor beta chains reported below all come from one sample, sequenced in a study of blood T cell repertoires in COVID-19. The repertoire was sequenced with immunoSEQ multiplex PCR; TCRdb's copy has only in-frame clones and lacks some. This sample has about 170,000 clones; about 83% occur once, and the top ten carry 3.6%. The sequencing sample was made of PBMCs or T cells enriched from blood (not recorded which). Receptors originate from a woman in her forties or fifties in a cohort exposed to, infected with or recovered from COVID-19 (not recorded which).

This chain's CDR3 is CASSLSLSRLAGGPFNEQYF. The CDR3 DNA follows: TGTGCCAGCAGTTTATCCCTCTCACGTCTAGCGGGAGGGCCGTTCAACGAGCAGTACTTC. The chain recombines TRBV27 with TRBJ2-7; 12 nucleotides agree with TRBD2. Germline V gives CDR1 MNHEY, CDR2 SMNVEV (reference sequence). The CDR3 spans 20 residues. The V segment lost 0 bases and the J segment 5 bases; nucleotides outside the gene matches: 17.

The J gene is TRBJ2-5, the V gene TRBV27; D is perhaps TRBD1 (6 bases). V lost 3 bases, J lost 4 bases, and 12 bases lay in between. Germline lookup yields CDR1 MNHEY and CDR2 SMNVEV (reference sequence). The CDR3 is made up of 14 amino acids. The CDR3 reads CASSLQGLGETQYF. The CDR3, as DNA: TGTGCCAGCAGTTTGCAGGGGCTGGGAGAGACCCAGTACTTC.

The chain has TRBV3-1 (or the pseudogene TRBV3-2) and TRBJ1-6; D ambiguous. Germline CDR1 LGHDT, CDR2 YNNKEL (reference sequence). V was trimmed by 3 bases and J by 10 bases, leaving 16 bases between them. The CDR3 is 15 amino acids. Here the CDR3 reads CASSQQREGASPLHF. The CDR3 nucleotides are TGTGCCAGCAGCCAGCAACGGGAAGGTGCATCACCCCTCCACTTT.

The CDR3 loop is CASSTGELFF. The CDR3 DNA is TGTGCCAGTTCGACCGGGGAGCTGTTTTTT. The J gene is TRBJ2-2, the V gene TRBV12-3 or TRBV12-4; D uncertain. The CDR3 loop spans 10 amino acids. Trimming took 9 bases from V and 5 from J, leaving 4 bases between them.

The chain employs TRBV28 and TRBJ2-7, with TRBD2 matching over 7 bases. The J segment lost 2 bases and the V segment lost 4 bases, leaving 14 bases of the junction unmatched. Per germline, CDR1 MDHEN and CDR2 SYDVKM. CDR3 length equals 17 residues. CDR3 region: CASSSGLAVLGAYEQYF. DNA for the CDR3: TGTGCCAGCAGTTCCGGCCTAGCGGTTCTAGGGGCCTACGAGCAGTACTTC.

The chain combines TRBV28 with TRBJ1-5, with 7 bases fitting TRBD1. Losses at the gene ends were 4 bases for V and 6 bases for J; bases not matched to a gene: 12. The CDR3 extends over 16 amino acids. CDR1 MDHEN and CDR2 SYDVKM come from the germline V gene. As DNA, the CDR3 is TGTGCCAGCAGTTGGGGGGCAACAGGGGCTAGTCAGCCCCAGCATTTT. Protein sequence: CASSWGATGASQPQHF. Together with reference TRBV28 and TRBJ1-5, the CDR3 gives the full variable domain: DVKVTQSSRYLVKRTGEKVFLECVQDMDHENMFWYRQDPGLGLRLIYFSYDVKMKEKGDIPEGYSVSREKKERFSLILESASTNQTSMYLCASSWGATGASQPQHFGDGTRLSIL.

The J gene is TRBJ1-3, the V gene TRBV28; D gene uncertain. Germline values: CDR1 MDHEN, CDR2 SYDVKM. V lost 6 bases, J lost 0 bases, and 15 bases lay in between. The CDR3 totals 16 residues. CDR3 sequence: CASSPAAEHSGNTIYF. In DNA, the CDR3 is TGTGCCAGCAGCCCCGCGGCAGAGCACTCTGGAAACACCATATATTTT.

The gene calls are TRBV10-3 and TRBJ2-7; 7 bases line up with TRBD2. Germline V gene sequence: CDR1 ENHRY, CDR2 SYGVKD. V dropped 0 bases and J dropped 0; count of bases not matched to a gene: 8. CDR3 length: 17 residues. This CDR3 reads CAISESGASGSSYEQYF. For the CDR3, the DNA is TGTGCCATCAGTGAGTCAGGCGCTAGCGGTAGCTCCTACGAGCAGTACTTC.

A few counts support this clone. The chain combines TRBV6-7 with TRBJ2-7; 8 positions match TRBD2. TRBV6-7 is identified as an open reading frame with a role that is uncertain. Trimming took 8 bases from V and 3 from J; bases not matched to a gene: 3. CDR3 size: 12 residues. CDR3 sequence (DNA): TGTGCCAGCCTAAGCGGGGGCTACGAGCAGTACTTC. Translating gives CASLSGGYEQYF.

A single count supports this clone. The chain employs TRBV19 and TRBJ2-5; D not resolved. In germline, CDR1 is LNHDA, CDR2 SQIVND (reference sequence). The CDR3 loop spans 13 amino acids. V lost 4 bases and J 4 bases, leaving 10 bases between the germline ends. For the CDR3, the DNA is TGTGCCAGTAGTAGACTGTCCGGAGAGACCCAGTACTTC. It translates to CASSRLSGETQYF.

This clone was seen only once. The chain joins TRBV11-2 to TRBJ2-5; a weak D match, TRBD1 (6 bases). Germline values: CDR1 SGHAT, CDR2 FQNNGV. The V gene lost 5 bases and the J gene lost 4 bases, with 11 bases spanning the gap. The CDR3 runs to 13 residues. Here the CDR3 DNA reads TGTGCCAGCAGCCGACAGGTTTCAGAGACCCAGTACTTC. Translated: CASSRQVSETQYF.

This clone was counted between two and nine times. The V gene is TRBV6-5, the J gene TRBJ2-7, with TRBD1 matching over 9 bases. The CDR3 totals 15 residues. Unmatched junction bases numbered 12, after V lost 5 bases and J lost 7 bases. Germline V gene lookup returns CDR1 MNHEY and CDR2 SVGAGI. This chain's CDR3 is CASSTTHSTGGEQYF. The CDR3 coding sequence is TGTGCCAGCAGTACGACTCATTCGACAGGGGGAGAGCAGTACTTC.

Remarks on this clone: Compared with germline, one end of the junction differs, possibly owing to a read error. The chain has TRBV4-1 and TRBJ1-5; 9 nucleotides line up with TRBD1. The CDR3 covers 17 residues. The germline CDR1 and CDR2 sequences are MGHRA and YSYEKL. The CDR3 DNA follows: TGCGCCGGCAGCCTGACAGGGGGTGCCTATAGCAATCAGCCCCAGCATTTT. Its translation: CAGSLTGGAYSNQPQHF.

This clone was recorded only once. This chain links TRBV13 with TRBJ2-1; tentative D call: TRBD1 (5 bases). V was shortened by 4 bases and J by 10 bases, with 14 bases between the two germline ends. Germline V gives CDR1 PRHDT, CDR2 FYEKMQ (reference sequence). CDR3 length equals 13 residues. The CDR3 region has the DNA TGTGCCAGCAGCTCCAGGGAAAAGGGAGAGCAGTTCTTC. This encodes CASSSREKGEQFF.

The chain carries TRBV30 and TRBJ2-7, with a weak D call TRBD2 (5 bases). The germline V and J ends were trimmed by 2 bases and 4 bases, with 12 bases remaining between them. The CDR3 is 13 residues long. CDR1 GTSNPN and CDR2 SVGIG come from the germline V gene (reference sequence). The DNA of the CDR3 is TGTGCCTGGAGTTTAGCCGGGGTTTACGAGCAGTACTTC. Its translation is CAWSLAGVYEQYF.

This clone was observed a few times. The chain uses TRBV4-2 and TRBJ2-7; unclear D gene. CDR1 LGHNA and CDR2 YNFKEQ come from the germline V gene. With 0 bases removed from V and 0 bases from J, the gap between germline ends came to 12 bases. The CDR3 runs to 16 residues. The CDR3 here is CASSQDLTASSYEQYF. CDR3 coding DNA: TGTGCCAGCAGCCAAGATCTAACTGCTAGCTCCTACGAGCAGTACTTC.

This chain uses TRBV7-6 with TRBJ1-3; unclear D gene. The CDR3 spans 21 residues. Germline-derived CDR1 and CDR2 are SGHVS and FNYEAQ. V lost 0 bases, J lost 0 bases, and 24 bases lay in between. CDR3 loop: CASSLARAATLGRNSGNTIYF. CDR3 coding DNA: TGTGCCAGCAGCTTAGCGAGGGCAGCCACCCTCGGGCGGAACTCTGGAAACACCATATATTTT.

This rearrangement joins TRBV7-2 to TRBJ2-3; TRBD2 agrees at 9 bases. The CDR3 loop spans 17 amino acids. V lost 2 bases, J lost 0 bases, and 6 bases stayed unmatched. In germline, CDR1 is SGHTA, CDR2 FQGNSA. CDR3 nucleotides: TGTGCCAGCAGCTTATTGCGGGGGGGCTTTAGCACAGATACGCAGTATTTT. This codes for CASSLLRGGFSTDTQYF.

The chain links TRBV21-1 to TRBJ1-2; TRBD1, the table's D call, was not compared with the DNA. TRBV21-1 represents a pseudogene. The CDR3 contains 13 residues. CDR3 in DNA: TGTGCCAGCTGGAGAGGGGGTCTTTATGGCTACACCTTC. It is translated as CASWRGGLYGYTF.

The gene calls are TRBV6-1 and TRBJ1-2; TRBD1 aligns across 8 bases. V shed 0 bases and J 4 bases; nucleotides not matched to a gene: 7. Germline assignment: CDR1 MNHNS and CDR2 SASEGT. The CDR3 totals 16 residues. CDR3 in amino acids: CASSEAVTGESYGYTF. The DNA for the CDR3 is TGTGCCAGCAGTGAAGCTGTGACAGGGGAATCCTATGGCTACACCTTC.

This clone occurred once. The CDR3 is CASSQDGGERNTEAFF. The CDR3 DNA reads TGTGCCAGCAGCCAAGATGGAGGAGAGCGGAACACTGAAGCTTTCTTT. This chain uses TRBV14 with TRBJ1-1; D unresolved. This CDR3 has 16 amino acids. Germline CDR1 and CDR2: SGHDN and FVKESK. V lost 0 bases, J lost 1 base, and 12 bases lay in between.

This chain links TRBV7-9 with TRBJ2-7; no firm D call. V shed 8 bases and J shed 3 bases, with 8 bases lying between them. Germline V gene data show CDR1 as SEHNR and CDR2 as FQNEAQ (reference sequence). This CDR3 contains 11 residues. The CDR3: CASSNSYEQYF. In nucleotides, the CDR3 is TGTGCCAGCTCCAACAGCTACGAGCAGTACTTC.

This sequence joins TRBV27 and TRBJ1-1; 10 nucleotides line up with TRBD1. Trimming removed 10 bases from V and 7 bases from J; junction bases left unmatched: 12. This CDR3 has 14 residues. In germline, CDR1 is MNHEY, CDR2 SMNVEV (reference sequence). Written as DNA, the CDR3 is TGTGCCACCCGCTCCCGGGACAGGGGTAATGAAGCTTTCTTT. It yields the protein CATRSRDRGNEAFF.

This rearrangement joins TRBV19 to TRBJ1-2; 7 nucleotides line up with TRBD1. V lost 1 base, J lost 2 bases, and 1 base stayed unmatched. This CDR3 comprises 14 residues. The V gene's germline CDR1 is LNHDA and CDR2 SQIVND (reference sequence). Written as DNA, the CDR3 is TGTGCCAGTAGTATAGGGACAGGAAACTATGGCTACACCTTC. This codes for CASSIGTGNYGYTF.

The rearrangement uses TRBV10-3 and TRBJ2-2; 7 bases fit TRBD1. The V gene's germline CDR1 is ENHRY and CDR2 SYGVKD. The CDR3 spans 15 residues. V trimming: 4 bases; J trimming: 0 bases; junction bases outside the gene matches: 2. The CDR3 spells CAISGGTANTGELFF. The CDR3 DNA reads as TGTGCCATCAGTGGAGGGACAGCGAACACCGGGGAGCTGTTTTTT.

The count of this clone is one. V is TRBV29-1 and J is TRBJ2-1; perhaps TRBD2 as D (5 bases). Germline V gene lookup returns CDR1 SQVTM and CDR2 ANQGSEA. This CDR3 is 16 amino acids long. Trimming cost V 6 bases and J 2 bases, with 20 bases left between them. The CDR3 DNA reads TGCAGCGTAATTCAGGTCGGGGATCGAGCCTACAATGAGCAGTTCTTC. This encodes CSVIQVGDRAYNEQFF.